Ten or more counts support the clone carrying this T cell receptor beta chain. Its cognate antigen is unknown. The sample originates from a study of early T cells in non-severe SARS-CoV-2 infection. Study-level information: From unsorted whole blood, bulk RNA was sequenced, and the chains remained unpaired. Regarding the study as a whole: There was a bias toward anti-spike CD8 responses in VDJdb matching, which missed private and CD4 specificities.

V was shortened by 5 bases and J by 5 bases, with 16 bases between the two germline ends. The CDR3 sequence is 14 residues long. Germline CDR1 reads KGHSH; CDR2 reads LQKENI. Individual cDNA molecules carried attached unique molecular identifiers. TCRdb ran MiXCR on the 5' RACE reads and lists one entry per CDR3 protein. The repertoire holds about 97,000 distinct CDR3 sequences, with 13% as singletons. Source material: whole blood. The rearrangement joins TRBV18 to TRBJ2-7; no firm D call. The receptor comes from an adult who was a healthcare worker with PCR-confirmed SARS-CoV-2 infection or an uninfected control (not recorded which). The CDR3: CASSLGMVGDEQYF. DNA of the CDR3: TGTGCCAGCTCATTGGGCATGGTAGGCGACGAGCAGTACTTC. The complete variable domain, with remaining parts taken from reference TRBV18 and TRBJ2-7, reads NAGVMQNPRHLVRRRGQEARLRCSPMKGHSHVYWYRQLPEEGLKFMVYLQKENIIDESGMPKERFSAEFPKEGPSILRIQQVVRGDSAAYFCASSLGMVGDEQYFGPGTRLTVT.